Below are 12 T cell receptor beta chains sequenced from a single sample in a study of blood T cell repertoires in COVID-19. Profiling relied on immunoSEQ multiplex PCR, and the TCRdb table lists in-frame clones only, not all of them. Of about 130,000 clones in the sample, about 92% were seen once. The specimen was peripheral blood. The receptor set was obtained from a man aged 45 to 65 with active COVID-19.

The chain combines TRBV11-2 with TRBJ1-4; D is ambiguous. The CDR3 is 14 residues long. Germline CDR1 and CDR2: SGHAT and FQNNGV. Trimming shortened V by 5 bases and J by 4 bases, and 11 bases separated the two germline ends. The DNA for the CDR3 is TGTGCCAGCAGCCCCCATAACGGTAATGAAAAACTGTTTTTT. This codes for CASSPHNGNEKLFF.

Notes on this clone: Other nucleotide sequences in the sample specify the same CDR3. V gene TRBV9 combines with J gene TRBJ1-2; 10 bases are a match to TRBD1. Germline V gene sequence: CDR1 SGDLS, CDR2 YYNGEE. V dropped 5 bases and J dropped 5; count of bases not matched to a gene: 6. CDR3 length: 14 amino acids. The CDR3 spells CASSPGTGVYGYTF. The CDR3 DNA reads as TGTGCCAGCAGTCCCGGGACAGGGGTTTATGGCTACACCTTC.

The chain employs TRBV18 and TRBJ2-7, with a tentative D call TRBD1 (5 bases). V was trimmed by 6 bases and J by 1 base, leaving 7 bases between them. The CDR3 covers 12 residues. Germline values: CDR1 KGHSH, CDR2 LQKENI. The CDR3 region has the DNA TGTGCCAGCTCGCACAGGTCCTACGAGCAGTACTTC. Translated: CASSHRSYEQYF.

The chain uses TRBV5-4 and TRBJ2-2, with D perhaps matching TRBD2 (5 bases). This CDR3 is built from 16 residues. Germline lookup yields CDR1 SGHNT and CDR2 YYREEE (reference sequence). The V gene lost 4 bases and the J gene lost 2 bases, with 15 bases spanning the gap. CDR3 coding DNA: TGTGCCAGCAGCAATCAAGTTAGGACTAACACCGGGGAGCTGTTTTTT. It codes for CASSNQVRTNTGELFF.

V and J are TRBV7-2 and TRBJ1-1; 9 nucleotides align to TRBD1. The germline V gene has CDR1 SGHTA and CDR2 FQGNSA. The CDR3 length is 14 residues. J was trimmed by 4 bases and V by 5 bases; bases with no gene match: 5. The CDR3 loop reads CASSLQGAGTEAFF. CDR3 sequence (DNA): TGTGCCAGCAGCCTACAGGGGGCAGGCACTGAAGCTTTCTTT.

The genes are TRBV9 and TRBJ1-2; 7 bases fit TRBD1. This CDR3 spans 16 amino acids. Germline V gene data show CDR1 as SGDLS and CDR2 as YYNGEE. J lost 8 bases, V lost 4 bases, and 17 bases had no gene match. CDR3 nucleotides: TGTGCCAGCAGCAAGCGTAGTCCAGGGGGATTCGGAGGCTACACCTTC. It specifies CASSKRSPGGFGGYTF.

The gene calls are TRBV4-1 and TRBJ1-6; 7 positions agree with TRBD1. This CDR3 contains 15 residues. V lost 0 bases and J lost 7; bases outside the gene matches: 3. Germline V gene lookup returns CDR1 MGHRA and CDR2 YSYEKL. The CDR3 nucleotides read TGCGCCAGCAGCCAAGAGGGGACAGCAAATTCACCCCTCCACTTT. It encodes CASSQEGTANSPLHF.

This clone was picked up one time. The chain is built from TRBV4-1 and TRBJ2-2; a possible D gene is TRBD2 (7 bases). This CDR3 is 15 amino acids long. From germline, CDR1 is MGHRA and CDR2 YSYEKL. With 0 bases removed from V and 5 bases from J, the gap between germline ends came to 10 bases. The CDR3 loop reads CASSQERGATGELFF. In DNA form, the CDR3 reads TGCGCCAGCAGCCAAGAACGGGGGGCGACCGGGGAGCTGTTTTTT.

This chain links TRBV5-1 with TRBJ1-4, with TRBD1 identical over 8 bases. This CDR3 is 14 amino acids long. Per germline, CDR1 SGHRS and CDR2 YFSETQ. The V gene end was trimmed by 4 bases and the J gene end by 9 bases; junction bases not matched to a gene: 8. CDR3 amino acids: CASSPDREGQKLFF. Written as DNA, the CDR3 is TGCGCCAGCAGCCCGGACAGGGAAGGACAAAAACTGTTTTTT.

This chain links TRBV3-1 (or the pseudogene TRBV3-2) with TRBJ2-5; the D gene is possibly TRBD2 (6 bases). Deletions cut 3 bases from V and 2 bases from J, with 7 bases between. Germline-derived CDR1 and CDR2 are LGHDT and YNNKEL (reference sequence). The CDR3 runs 13 residues. This CDR3 reads CASSQGLQETQYF. The CDR3, as DNA: TGTGCCAGCAGCCAGGGACTTCAAGAGACCCAGTACTTC.

V usage is TRBV25-1 and J usage is TRBJ1-2; D might be TRBD1 (6 bases). The CDR3 covers 13 residues. Germline lookup yields CDR1 MGHDK and CDR2 SYGVNS. The V gene lost 4 bases and the J gene lost 8 bases, with 14 bases spanning the gap. The CDR3 region has the DNA TGTGCCAGCAGTGCAACTACAGGGAGAGGCTACACCTTC. Its protein product is CASSATTGRGYTF.

The chain recombines TRBV7-3 with TRBJ1-1; D is uncertain. Trimming shortened V by 4 bases and J by 2 bases, and 8 bases separated the two germline ends. The CDR3 extends over 13 amino acids. CDR1 SGHTA and CDR2 FQGTGA come from the germline V gene. The CDR3 is CASSYSFNTEAFF. In DNA form, the CDR3 reads TGTGCCAGCAGCTATTCGTTTAACACTGAAGCTTTCTTT.